A selection of T cell receptor beta chains follows, all from one sample in a study of immune characteristics of hereditary and idiopathic chronic pancreatitis. Clones were sequenced by immunoSEQ multiplex PCR, and TCRdb holds only the in-frame ones, with some missing. The data hold a few thousand clones, with about 70% observed a single time. The sequenced material came from pancreas tissue with hereditary chronic pancreatitis. Receptors were obtained from a human donor with chronic pancreatitis. Both conserved end residues are part of each CDR3. The D gene is left open where the match is weak. Clone size is shown for a subset of rows, as once, few, many or a class of expanded clone.

v_call	j_call	clone_size	d_call	cdr3_aa	cdr3_nt
TRBV5-1	TRBJ1-3	few	NA	CASSLGPMGAADSGNTIYF	TGCGCCAGCAGCTTGGGGCCCATGGGGGCGGCCGACTCTGGAAACACCATATATTTT
TRBV20-1	TRBJ2-5	few	NA	CSASSGGDQETQYF	TGCAGTGCTAGTAGCGGCGGGGACCAAGAGACCCAGTACTTC
TRBV28	TRBJ2-2	NA	TRBD2	CASSPQTGGSGELFF	TGTGCCAGCAGTCCACAAACGGGGGGGTCCGGGGAGCTGTTTTTT
TRBV30	TRBJ2-2	NA	TRBD2	CAWSVNGGATGELFF	TGTGCCTGGAGTGTAAACGGGGGGGCCACCGGGGAGCTGTTTTTT
TRBV11-3	TRBJ2-1	NA	NA	CASGRDTNEQFF	TGTGCCAGCGGCCGGGACACCAATGAGCAGTTCTTC
TRBV2	TRBJ1-3	NA	NA	CASSQTVSGNTIYF	TGTGCCAGCAGCCAAACAGTATCTGGAAACACCATATATTTT
TRBV9	TRBJ2-2	few	NA	CASSSNRDGYTGELFF	TGTGCCAGCAGCTCGAACCGGGACGGTTACACCGGGGAGCTGTTTTTT
TRBV4-2	TRBJ2-5	NA	NA	CASSQDRGGQETQYF	TGTGCCAGCAGCCAAGATAGGGGGGGGCAAGAGACCCAGTACTTC
TRBV6-5	TRBJ2-3	NA	TRBD2	CASSYSRGGTDTQYF	TGTGCCAGCAGTTACTCGCGGGGGGGCACAGATACGCAGTATTTT
TRBV2	TRBJ1-2	few	TRBD1	CASLRDPGTAFGYTF	TGTGCCAGCTTACGGGACCCCGGGACAGCGTTTGGCTACACCTTC
TRBV6-5	TRBJ1-1	NA	NA	CASSYGGTNTEAFF	TGTGCCAGCAGTTACGGGGGTACCAACACTGAAGCTTTCTTT
TRBV3-1/TRBV3-2	TRBJ1-1	NA	NA	CASSRLDTDQGAFF	TGTGCCAGCAGCCGATTAGATACAGACCAAGGAGCTTTCTTT
TRBV5-5	TRBJ1-6	NA	TRBD1	CASSLYRGNNSPLHF	TGTGCCAGCAGCTTGTACAGGGGGAATAATTCACCCCTCCACTTT
TRBV4-3	TRBJ2-5	NA	TRBD2	CASSQERGGQETQYF	TGCGCCAGCAGCCAAGAGCGGGGGGGCCAAGAGACCCAGTACTTC
TRBV7-9	TRBJ2-3	NA	TRBD2	CAGSHLAGFTTDTQYF	TGTGCCGGCAGCCACCTAGCGGGTTTTACCACAGATACGCAGTATTTT